This T cell receptor (beta chain) is from a study of type 1 regulatory T cells. Study at large: T-allo10 is an in vitro-generated, Tr1-enriched CD4 T cell product specific for alloantigen.

TCRdb reanalysed the reads using MiXCR and keeps one entry per CDR3 protein. The table lists roughly 21,000 distinct CDR3 sequences, 40% to 55% of them singletons. As concerns this clonotype: Its antigen is unknown.

The V gene's germline CDR1 is MNHEY and CDR2 SVGEGT. After removal of 7 bases from V and 3 bases from J, the junction contained 8 bases not matched to a gene. The CDR3 has 16 amino acids. The clonotype was recovered from a human donor in good health. This chain links TRBV6-2 or TRBV6-3 with TRBJ2-7; 14 bases map to TRBD2. The sample was cultured T cells, either the whole culture or a sorted T cell fraction (not recorded which). The CDR3 loop is CASTNGLAGGNYEQYF. CDR3 nucleotides: TGTGCCAGCACCAACGGACTAGCGGGGGGCAACTACGAGCAGTACTTC.